Below are 27 T cell receptor beta chains sequenced from a single sample in a study of follicular helper T cells after annual influenza vaccination. The time point is: 2014-2015 season, pre-vaccination. Here immunoSEQ multiplex PCR was the method, and the copy in TCRdb shows in-frame clones only, minus some. Of just under 9,000 clones listed, around four fifths are singletons. Sequencing was performed on CXCR5+ CD38- circulating T follicular helper cells from blood, taken on the day of influenza vaccination. Subset meaning: circulating Tfh, non-naive CD4+CXCR5+PD-1+ (ICOS+CD38+ or ICOS-CD38-). The receptor set was obtained from an adult who received the influenza vaccine.

The CDR3 bases are TGTGCCAGCTCTTGGGGCCAGGGTTCTGGAGATACGCAGTATTTT. Encoded protein: CASSWGQGSGDTQYF. The J gene is TRBJ2-3, the V gene TRBV7-9; D is perhaps TRBD1 (5 bases). CDR3 length: 15 residues. Per the germline V gene, CDR1 is SEHNR and CDR2 is FQNEAQ (reference sequence). V was trimmed by 8 bases and J by 5 bases, leaving 20 bases between them. The full variable domain, rest sourced from reference TRBV7-9 and TRBJ2-3, is DTGVSQNPRHKITKRGQNVTFRCDPISEHNRLYWYRQTLGQGPEFLTYFQNEAQLEKSRLLSDRFSAERPKGSFSTLEIQRTEQGDSAMYLCASSWGQGSGDTQYFGPGTRLTVL.

V and J are TRBV28 and TRBJ1-2, with 8 bases aligning to TRBD1. Germline loops: CDR1 MDHEN, CDR2 SYDVKM. Germline trimming cut 5 bases from V and 5 bases from J; bases unmatched to any gene: 16. This CDR3 is 17 amino acids long. This CDR3 reads CASSPYRRQGLSYGYTF. The DNA for the CDR3 is TGTGCCAGCAGTCCCTATCGGAGACAGGGGTTATCGTATGGCTACACCTTC.

The table lists this clone with a count of one. J is TRBJ1-3 and V is TRBV2; 7 bases match TRBD1. J was trimmed by 0 bases and V by 5 bases; bases with no gene match: 7. The germline V gene has CDR1 SNHLY and CDR2 FYNNEI. There are 16 residues in the CDR3. The CDR3: CASSLLQGSSGNTIYF. The CDR3 DNA reads as TGTGCCAGCAGTCTCTTACAGGGGAGCTCTGGAAACACCATATATTTT.

This clone has a single count. The chain is built from TRBV5-1 and TRBJ2-2; 8 bases match TRBD1. Germline values: CDR1 SGHRS, CDR2 YFSETQ. The ends lost 4 bases at V and 4 bases at J; junction bases unmatched: 6. This CDR3 contains 15 residues. In DNA, the CDR3 is TGCGCCAGCAGCGGTACCACAGGGGGCACCGGGGAGCTGTTTTTT. This codes for CASSGTTGGTGELFF.

This rearrangement joins TRBV5-1 to TRBJ2-7, with D possibly being TRBD2 (5 bases). Looked up from germline, CDR1 is SGHRS and CDR2 is YFSETQ. The V end was cut by 4 bases, the J end by 2 bases, with 10 bases between. This CDR3 has 13 residues. This CDR3 reads CASSMAGTYEQYF. In nucleotides, the CDR3 is TGCGCCAGCAGCATGGCGGGCACCTACGAGCAGTACTTC. Variable domain in full (rest from reference TRBV5-1 and TRBJ2-7): KAGVTQTPRYLIKTRGQQVTLSCSPISGHRSVSWYQQTPGQGLQFLFEYFSETQRNKGNFPGRFSGRQFSNSRSEMNVSTLELGDSALYLCASSMAGTYEQYFGPGTRLTVT.

J is TRBJ1-2 and V is TRBV28, with D possibly matching TRBD1 (5 bases). V gave up 8 bases and J gave up 2 bases, with 12 bases separating them. This CDR3 is built from 13 residues. In germline, CDR1 is MDHEN, CDR2 SYDVKM. CDR3 amino acids: CASLRDGNYGYTF. The CDR3 DNA is TGTGCCAGCCTGCGGGACGGCAACTATGGCTACACCTTC.

Only one count was recorded for this clone. The rearrangement links TRBV19 to TRBJ1-1; D perhaps matches TRBD1 (5 bases). Germline CDR1 LNHDA, CDR2 SQIVND (reference sequence). V was pared by 8 bases and J by 1 base, with 17 bases between. CDR3 size: 15 residues. The CDR3, as DNA: TGTGCCAGTGGCCCGGGCAGGGCAGCGAACACTGAAGCTTTCTTT. Its protein product is CASGPGRAANTEAFF.

Only a few counts were recorded for this clone. The chain is built from TRBV4-1 and TRBJ1-6; unclear D gene. The CDR3 is made up of 18 amino acids. The V gene's germline CDR1 is MGHRA and CDR2 YSYEKL. V was trimmed by 0 bases and J by 2 bases, leaving 14 bases between them. The CDR3 DNA sequence: TGCGCCAGCAGCCAAGACGGGATCGTAGGCACCTATAATTCACCCCTCCACTTT. Protein: CASSQDGIVGTYNSPLHF.

This chain links TRBV7-8 with TRBJ2-1; the D gene is possibly TRBD1 (6 bases). The CDR3 covers 15 residues. The germline gives CDR1 SGHVS, CDR2 FQNEAQ. V was trimmed by 3 bases and J by 2 bases, leaving 11 bases between them. The chain's CDR3 is CASSFSQGPYNEQFF. CDR3 nucleotides: TGTGCCAGCAGCTTCTCACAGGGCCCCTACAATGAGCAGTTCTTC.

This clone was seen more than once but under ten times. This chain links TRBV27 with TRBJ2-5; TRBD2 might be the D (7 bases). The CDR3 spans 15 residues. Germline-derived CDR1 and CDR2 are MNHEY and SMNVEV (reference sequence). V was clipped by 2 bases and J by 2 bases, with 12 bases between them. CDR3 sequence (DNA): TGTGCCAGCAGTTTAATGCGGGGGCGTCAAGAGACCCAGTACTTC. Its protein product is CASSLMRGRQETQYF.

The gene calls are TRBV5-5 and TRBJ1-5, with D possibly being TRBD1 (5 bases). This CDR3 comprises 15 residues. V was trimmed by 2 bases and J by 4 bases, leaving 13 bases between them. Germline CDR1 and CDR2: SGHKS and YYEKEE (reference sequence). CDR3 sequence: CASSFAGMGNQPQHF. The CDR3, as DNA: TGTGCCAGCAGCTTCGCAGGGATGGGTAATCAGCCCCAGCATTTT.

This clone has more than one count but fewer than ten. The chain combines TRBV5-1 with TRBJ1-4, with 7 bases lining up with TRBD1. The junction had 8 bases not matched to a gene; V was cut back by 4 bases and J by 2 bases. Germline V gene lookup returns CDR1 SGHRS and CDR2 YFSETQ. The CDR3 covers 16 residues. CDR3 bases: TGCGCCAGCAGCCCGGCCACAGGGGTCACTAATGAAAAACTGTTTTTT. Its translation is CASSPATGVTNEKLFF.

The rearrangement links TRBV6-1 to TRBJ1-5; D is unclear. The germline V gene has CDR1 MNHNS and CDR2 SASEGT. The CDR3 is 13 residues long. Trimming took 6 bases from V and 4 from J, leaving 10 bases between them. CDR3 sequence: CASSFDGNQPQHF. In nucleotides, the CDR3 is TGTGCCAGCAGCTTCGACGGGAATCAGCCCCAGCATTTT.

In this sample, this clone turned up a few times. CDR3 DNA: TGTGCCAGCAGTTACTCGGGGGGGGGCACGGCCTTTGGCTACACCTTC. Protein sequence: CASSYSGGGTAFGYTF. This rearrangement joins TRBV6-5 to TRBJ1-2; perhaps TRBD1 as D (6 bases). Germline CDR1 MNHEY, CDR2 SVGAGI. CDR3 length: 16 amino acids. The ends were cut back, 0 bases at V and 7 bases at J, with 18 bases in the middle.

The chain couples TRBV4-1 to TRBJ2-6; D gene uncertain. The V gene's germline CDR1 is MGHRA and CDR2 YSYEKL. This CDR3 is built from 14 residues. V lost 1 base, J lost 0 bases, and 1 base lay in between. CDR3: CASSQVSGANVLTF. The CDR3 DNA reads TGCGCCAGCAGCCAAGTCTCTGGGGCCAACGTCCTGACTTTC.

The chain has TRBV5-1 and TRBJ2-2; 7 bases line up with TRBD1. The V gene's germline CDR1 is SGHRS and CDR2 YFSETQ. The V and J ends lost 4 bases and 2 bases, in that order; junction bases with no gene match: 5. This CDR3 is 15 amino acids long. In DNA, the CDR3 is TGCGCCAGCAGCCTGCACAGGGGTAACACCGGGGAGCTGTTTTTT. This gives the protein CASSLHRGNTGELFF.

The chain has TRBV28 and TRBJ2-3; D is possibly TRBD1 (6 bases). The CDR3 is 16 amino acids. V lost 5 bases to trimming and J lost 4 bases, with 19 bases between them. Germline lookup yields CDR1 MDHEN and CDR2 SYDVKM. The CDR3 DNA follows: TGTGCCAGCAGTCAACTCCAGGGGTCGGTTGCAGATACGCAGTATTTT. This translates into CASSQLQGSVADTQYF.

This clone has a handful of counts. The rearrangement uses TRBV27 and TRBJ1-1, with 12 bases identical to TRBD1. This CDR3 region has 14 residues. CDR1 is MNHEY and CDR2 is SMNVEV in the germline V gene (reference sequence). Trimming at V came to 4 bases and at J to 11 bases, leaving 8 bases not matched to a gene. CDR3 region: CASSSGTGGGWAFF. CDR3 nucleotides: TGTGCCAGCAGTTCCGGGACAGGGGGCGGGTGGGCTTTCTTT.

The chain combines TRBV29-1 with TRBJ2-1; tentatively, D is TRBD2 (5 bases). The germline V gene encodes CDR1 SQVTM and CDR2 ANQGSEA. The CDR3 has 13 amino acids. V lost 2 bases, J lost 9 bases, and 14 bases lay in between. CDR3 coding DNA: TGCAGCGTTGAACGGACTCAAAGAGGTGAGCAGTTCTTC. Protein sequence: CSVERTQRGEQFF.

This chain uses TRBV5-1 with TRBJ2-1, with D perhaps TRBD1 or TRBD2 (5 bases each). The germline gives CDR1 SGHRS, CDR2 YFSETQ. Trimming left V 2 bases short and J 10 bases short, with 13 bases between. This CDR3 contains 13 residues. The CDR3 DNA follows: TGCGCCAGCAGCTTAAAAGCCGGGACCGAGCAGTTCTTC. This gives the protein CASSLKAGTEQFF.

V is TRBV6-1 and J is TRBJ1-3, with a weak D call TRBD1 (5 bases). The CDR3 covers 15 residues. Germline V gene data show CDR1 as MNHNS and CDR2 as SASEGT. V was clipped by 4 bases and J by 3 bases, with 13 bases between them. The CDR3 DNA reads TGTGCCAGCAGTGCCGGTGGGGGAGGTGGAAACACCATATATTTT. It encodes CASSAGGGGGNTIYF.

The chain employs TRBV28 and TRBJ2-7, with a tentative D call TRBD2 (7 bases). Looked up from germline, CDR1 is MDHEN and CDR2 is SYDVKM. This CDR3 has 15 amino acids. The ends were cut back, 6 bases at V and 3 bases at J, with 18 bases in the middle. The CDR3 loop reads CASSKGGGHVYEQYF. The CDR3, as DNA: TGTGCCAGCAGCAAAGGGGGGGGGCACGTCTACGAGCAGTACTTC.

This clone was observed once. The chain employs TRBV28 and TRBJ2-3, with D possibly matching TRBD2 (5 bases). This CDR3 comprises 13 residues. V lost 6 bases and J 4 bases, leaving 11 bases between the germline ends. CDR1 is MDHEN, CDR2 SYDVKM, per germline. As DNA, the CDR3 is TGTGCCAGCAGGACGGGGATGGCAGATACGCAGTATTTT. Translating it yields CASRTGMADTQYF. Using reference TRBV28 and TRBJ2-3 for the parts outside the CDR3, the full variable domain is DVKVTQSSRYLVKRTGEKVFLECVQDMDHENMFWYRQDPGLGLRLIYFSYDVKMKEKGDIPEGYSVSREKKERFSLILESASTNQTSMYLCASRTGMADTQYFGPGTRLTVL.

The V call is TRBV9, the J call TRBJ2-5; no clear D gene. V lost 4 bases to trimming and J lost 5 bases, with 15 bases between them. Per germline, CDR1 SGDLS and CDR2 YYNGEE. CDR3 length: 14 residues. The CDR3: CASSKGPLGETQYF. CDR3 nucleotides: TGTGCCAGCAGCAAAGGCCCCCTGGGGGAGACCCAGTACTTC.

This clone was picked up one time. The chain combines TRBV6-1 with TRBJ2-5, with a weak D call TRBD2 (6 bases). Per germline, CDR1 MNHNS and CDR2 SASEGT. CDR3 length equals 15 residues. Deletions cut 4 bases from V and 1 base from J, with 13 bases between. This CDR3 reads CASSVSPGVQETQYF. Here the CDR3 DNA reads TGTGCCAGCAGTGTCTCCCCGGGGGTCCAAGAGACCCAGTACTTC.

This sequence joins TRBV19 and TRBJ2-7; D may be TRBD1 (6 bases). Trimming removed 6 bases at V and 5 bases at J, with 8 bases between. The germline V gene has CDR1 LNHDA and CDR2 SQIVND (reference sequence). The length of the CDR3 is 11 residues. The CDR3 bases are TGTGCCAGTAGCGACAGGCACGAGCAGTACTTC. Translation: CASSDRHEQYF.

The rearrangement uses TRBV19 and TRBJ2-3, with no clear D. The germline gives CDR1 LNHDA, CDR2 SQIVND (reference sequence). The CDR3 runs 15 residues. Trimming shortened V by 3 bases and J by 2 bases, and 12 bases separated the two germline ends. CDR3 in amino acids: CASSMGPLFTDTQYF. The DNA of the CDR3 is TGTGCCAGTAGTATGGGCCCCTTATTCACAGATACGCAGTATTTT.